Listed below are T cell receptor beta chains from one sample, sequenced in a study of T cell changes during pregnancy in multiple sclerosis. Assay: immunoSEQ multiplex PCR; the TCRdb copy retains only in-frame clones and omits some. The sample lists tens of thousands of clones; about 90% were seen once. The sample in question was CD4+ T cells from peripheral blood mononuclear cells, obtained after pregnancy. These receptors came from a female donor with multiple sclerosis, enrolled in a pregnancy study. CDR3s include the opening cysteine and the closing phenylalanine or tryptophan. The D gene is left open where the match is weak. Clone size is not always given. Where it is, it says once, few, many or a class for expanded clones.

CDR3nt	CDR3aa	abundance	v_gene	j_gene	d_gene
TGTGCCAGCAGCGTTTCGGGACAGACCTACGAGCAGTACTTC	CASSVSGQTYEQYF	once	TRBV9	TRBJ2-7	TRBD1
TGTGCCAGCTCAAGGACAGTCCAAGAGACCCAGTACTTC	CASSRTVQETQYF	.	TRBV6-5	TRBJ2-5	.
TGTGCCAGAAGAAAAGACCGAGGTGCTTCCCAGGGCCGAGGCTATGGCTACACCTTC	CARRKDRGASQGRGYGYTF	.	TRBV5-3	TRBJ1-2	.
TGCAGCGCTGGGGGCACAGGGGATCAGCCCCAGCATTTT	CSAGGTGDQPQHF	once	TRBV29-1	TRBJ1-5	TRBD1
TGTGCCAGCATCTATTACACTGAAGCTTTCTTT	CASIYYTEAFF	.	TRBV6-5	TRBJ1-1	.
TGTGCCAGCAGCCAAGGGGGGGGCGAGGATGAGCAGTTCTTC	CASSQGGGEDEQFF	.	TRBV4-2	TRBJ2-1	.
TGTGCCTGGAGCTTTCCGGGCGGGAGCTCCTACAATGAGCAGTTCTTC	CAWSFPGGSSYNEQFF	.	TRBV30	TRBJ2-1	TRBD2
TGTGCCAGTTCCGAGGGACTAGCGGCCTACAATGAGCAGTTCTTC	CASSEGLAAYNEQFF	.	TRBV19	TRBJ2-1	TRBD2
TGCGCCAGCAGCCCCCAGCTAGCGGGGGGGCCGAGCACCGGGGAGCTGTTTTTT	CASSPQLAGGPSTGELFF	.	TRBV4-1	TRBJ2-2	TRBD2
TGTGCTAGTGGTTTGGTTCCCGCCGAGTTTGAAGCTTTCTTT	CASGLVPAEFEAFF	few	TRBV12-5	TRBJ1-1	.
TGTGCCAGCAGCTCCCCCATGGGGGGACTTCGCTCTGGAAACACCATATATTTT	CASSSPMGGLRSGNTIYF	once	TRBV5-4	TRBJ1-3	.
TGTGCCAGTATGTGGGGGCTGGGCACTGAAGCTTTCTTT	CASMWGLGTEAFF	once	TRBV19	TRBJ1-1	.
TGTGCCATCAGTGAGTCGAGGGGGGGGAACACTGAAGCTTTCTTT	CAISESRGGNTEAFF	once	TRBV10-3	TRBJ1-1	.
TGTGCCAGCAGAAGGGGAACAGGTAACCTGAACACTGAAGCTTTCTTT	CASRRGTGNLNTEAFF	few	TRBV21-1	TRBJ1-1	.